The text below deals with one T cell receptor beta chain. The protocol was immunoSEQ multiplex PCR, while the TCRdb copy is restricted to in-frame clones and leaves out a portion. Of tens of thousands of clones listed, about 82% are singletons. The CDR3 spans 14 residues. V lost 0 bases, J lost 4 bases, and 7 bases lay in between. Germline V lookup: CDR1 LNHDA, CDR2 SQIVND (reference sequence). The sample originates from a study of blood T cell repertoires in COVID-19. Study summary: Italy, Spain and the United States were the sources of the convalescent and acute COVID-19 samples. The cDNA or gDNA used as material had been derived from T cells, B-cell-depleted T cells, or PBMCs.

The sequenced sample consisted of peripheral blood. The sequence was obtained from a man aged 45-65 years with acute or convalescent COVID-19. The V and J genes are TRBV19 and TRBJ1-5, with no clear D. The CDR3 sequence is CASSIDLGNQPQHF. The CDR3 bases are TGTGCCAGTAGTATAGATCTCGGGAATCAGCCCCAGCATTTT. Looking up the rest from reference TRBV19 and TRBJ1-5 gives the full variable domain: DGGITQSPKYLFRKEGQNVTLSCEQNLNHDAMYWYRQDPGQGLRLIYYSQIVNDFQKGDIAEGYSVSREKKESFPLTVTSAQKNPTAFYLCASSIDLGNQPQHFGDGTRLSIL.